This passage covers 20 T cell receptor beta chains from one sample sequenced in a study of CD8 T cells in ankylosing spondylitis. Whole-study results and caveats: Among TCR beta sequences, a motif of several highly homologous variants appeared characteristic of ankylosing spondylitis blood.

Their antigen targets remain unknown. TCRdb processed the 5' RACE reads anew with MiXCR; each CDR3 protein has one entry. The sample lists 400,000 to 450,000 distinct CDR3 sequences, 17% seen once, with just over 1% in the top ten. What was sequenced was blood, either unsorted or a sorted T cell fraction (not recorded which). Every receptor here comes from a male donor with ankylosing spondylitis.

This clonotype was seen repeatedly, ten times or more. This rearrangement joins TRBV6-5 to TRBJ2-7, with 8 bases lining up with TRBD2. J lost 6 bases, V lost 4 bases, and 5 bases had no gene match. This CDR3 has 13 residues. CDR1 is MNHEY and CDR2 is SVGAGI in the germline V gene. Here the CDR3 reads CASSSGGRLEQYF. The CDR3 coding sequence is TGTGCCAGCAGTTCGGGGGGGCGGCTCGAGCAGTACTTC.

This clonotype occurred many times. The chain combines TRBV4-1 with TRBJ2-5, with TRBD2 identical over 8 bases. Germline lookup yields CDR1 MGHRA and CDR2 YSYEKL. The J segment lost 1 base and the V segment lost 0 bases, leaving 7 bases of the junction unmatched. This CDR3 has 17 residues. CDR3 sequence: CASSQDTSGGIQETQYF. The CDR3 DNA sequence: TGCGCCAGCAGCCAAGATACCAGCGGGGGTATCCAAGAGACCCAGTACTTC.

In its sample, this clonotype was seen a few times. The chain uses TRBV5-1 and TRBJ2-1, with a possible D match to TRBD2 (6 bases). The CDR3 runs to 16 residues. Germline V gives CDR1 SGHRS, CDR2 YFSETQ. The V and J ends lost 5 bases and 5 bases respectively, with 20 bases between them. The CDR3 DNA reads TGCGCCAGCAGTCGGGCGGTCCGGGGGAACCACAATGAGCAGTTCTTC. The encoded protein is CASSRAVRGNHNEQFF.

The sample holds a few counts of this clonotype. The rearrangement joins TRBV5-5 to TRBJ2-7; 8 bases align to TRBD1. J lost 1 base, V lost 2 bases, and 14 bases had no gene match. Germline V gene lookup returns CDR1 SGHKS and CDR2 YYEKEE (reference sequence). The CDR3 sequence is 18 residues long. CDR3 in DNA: TGTGCCAGCAGCTTAGGGTTTTCAGGGGGCCTTCTTTCCTACGAGCAGTACTTC. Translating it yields CASSLGFSGGLLSYEQYF.

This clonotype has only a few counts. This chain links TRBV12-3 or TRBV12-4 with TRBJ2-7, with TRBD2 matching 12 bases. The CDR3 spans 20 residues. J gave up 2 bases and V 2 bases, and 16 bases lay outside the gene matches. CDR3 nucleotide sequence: TGTGCCAGCAGTTTAATCCCCGGACTAGCGGGAACGGGGAATCCCTACGAGCAGTACTTC. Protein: CASSLIPGLAGTGNPYEQYF.

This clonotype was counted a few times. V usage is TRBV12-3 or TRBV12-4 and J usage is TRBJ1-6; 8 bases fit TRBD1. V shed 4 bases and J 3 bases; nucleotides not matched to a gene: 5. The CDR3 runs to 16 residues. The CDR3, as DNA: TGTGCCAGCAGTTCGACAGGGGTCGGCTATAATTCACCCCTCCACTTT. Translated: CASSSTGVGYNSPLHF.

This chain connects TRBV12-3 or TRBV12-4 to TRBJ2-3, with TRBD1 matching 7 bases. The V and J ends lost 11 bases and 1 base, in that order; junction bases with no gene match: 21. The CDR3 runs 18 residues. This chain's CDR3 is CARSRTPGQANRTDTQYF. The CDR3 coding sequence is TGTGCCCGCTCCCGAACCCCTGGACAGGCCAACCGCACAGATACGCAGTATTTT.

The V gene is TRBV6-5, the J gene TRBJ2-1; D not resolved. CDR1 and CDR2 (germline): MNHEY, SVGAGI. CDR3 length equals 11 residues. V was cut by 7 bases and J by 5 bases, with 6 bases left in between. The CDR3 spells CASMRHNEQFF. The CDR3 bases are TGTGCCAGCATGAGGCACAATGAGCAGTTCTTC.

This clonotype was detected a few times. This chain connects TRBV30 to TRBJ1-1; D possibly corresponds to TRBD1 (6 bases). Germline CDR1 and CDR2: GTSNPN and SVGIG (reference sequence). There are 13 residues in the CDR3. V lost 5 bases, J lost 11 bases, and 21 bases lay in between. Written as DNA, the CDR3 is TGTGCCTGGGATGATGACAGGAGGGGTAGCGCTTTCTTT. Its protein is CAWDDDRRGSAFF. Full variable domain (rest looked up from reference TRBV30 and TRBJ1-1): SQTIHQWPATLVQPVGSPLSLECTVEGTSNPNLYWYRQAAGRGLQLLFYSVGIGQISSEVPQNLSASRPQDRQFILSSKKLLLSDSGFYLCAWDDDRRGSAFFGQGTRLTVV.

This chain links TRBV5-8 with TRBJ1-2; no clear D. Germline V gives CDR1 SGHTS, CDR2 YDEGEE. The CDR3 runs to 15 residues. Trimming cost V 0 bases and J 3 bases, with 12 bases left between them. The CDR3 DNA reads TGTGCCAGCAGCTTGGTCGGAGCGCCATACTATGGCTACACCTTC. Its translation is CASSLVGAPYYGYTF. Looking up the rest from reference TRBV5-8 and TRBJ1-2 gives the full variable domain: EAGVTQSPTHLIKTRGQQATLRCSPISGHTSVYWYQQALGLGLQFLLWYDEGEERNRGNFPPRFSGRQFPNYSSELNVNALELEDSALYLCASSLVGAPYYGYTFGSGTRLTVV.

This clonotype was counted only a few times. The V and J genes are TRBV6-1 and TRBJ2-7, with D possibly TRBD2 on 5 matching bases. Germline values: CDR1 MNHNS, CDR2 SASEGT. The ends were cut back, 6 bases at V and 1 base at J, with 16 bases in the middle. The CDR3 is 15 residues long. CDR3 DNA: TGTGCCAGCAGCCCTGTTACGGGAATGTCCTACGAGCAGTACTTC. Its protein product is CASSPVTGMSYEQYF.

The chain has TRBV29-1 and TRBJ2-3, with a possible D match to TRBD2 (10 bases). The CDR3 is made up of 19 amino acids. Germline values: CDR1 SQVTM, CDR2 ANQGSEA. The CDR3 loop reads CTKELVGTGLAGDTDTQYF. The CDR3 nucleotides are TGCACCAAGGAATTAGTTGGGACAGGGCTAGCGGGAGACACAGATACGCAGTATTTT.

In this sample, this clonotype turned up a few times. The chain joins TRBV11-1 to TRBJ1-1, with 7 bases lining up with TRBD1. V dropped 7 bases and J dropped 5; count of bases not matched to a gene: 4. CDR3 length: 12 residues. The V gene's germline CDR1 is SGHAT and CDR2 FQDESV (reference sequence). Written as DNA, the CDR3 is TGTGCCAGCACCTCGACAGGGACTGAAGCTTTCTTT. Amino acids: CASTSTGTEAFF.

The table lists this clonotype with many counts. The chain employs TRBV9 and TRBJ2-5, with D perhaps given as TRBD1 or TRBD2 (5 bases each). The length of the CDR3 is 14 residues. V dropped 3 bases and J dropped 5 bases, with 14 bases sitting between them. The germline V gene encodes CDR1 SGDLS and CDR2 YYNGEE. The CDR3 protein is CASSGDVGMETQYF. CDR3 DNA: TGTGCCAGCAGCGGGGACGTAGGGATGGAGACCCAGTACTTC.

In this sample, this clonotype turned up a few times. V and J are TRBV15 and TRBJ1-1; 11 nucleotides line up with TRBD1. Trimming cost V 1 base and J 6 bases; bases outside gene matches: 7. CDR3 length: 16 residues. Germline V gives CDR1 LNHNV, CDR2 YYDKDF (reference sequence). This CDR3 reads CATSRGVGQGASEAFF. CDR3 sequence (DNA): TGTGCCACCAGCAGAGGGGTTGGACAGGGGGCATCTGAAGCTTTCTTT.

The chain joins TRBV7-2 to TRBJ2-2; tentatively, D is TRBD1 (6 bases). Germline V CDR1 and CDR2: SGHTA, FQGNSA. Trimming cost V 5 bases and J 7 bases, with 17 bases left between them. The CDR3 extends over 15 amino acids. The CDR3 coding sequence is TGTGCCAGCAGCCCCGCGTCAGGGGTCCTCGGGGAGCTGTTTTTT. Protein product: CASSPASGVLGELFF.

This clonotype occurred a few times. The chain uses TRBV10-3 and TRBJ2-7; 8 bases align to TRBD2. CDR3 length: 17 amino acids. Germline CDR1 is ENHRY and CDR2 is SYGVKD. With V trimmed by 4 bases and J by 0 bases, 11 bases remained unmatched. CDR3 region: CAISVGGSGKSSYEQYF. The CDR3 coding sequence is TGTGCCATCAGTGTGGGGGGTAGCGGGAAGAGCTCCTACGAGCAGTACTTC.

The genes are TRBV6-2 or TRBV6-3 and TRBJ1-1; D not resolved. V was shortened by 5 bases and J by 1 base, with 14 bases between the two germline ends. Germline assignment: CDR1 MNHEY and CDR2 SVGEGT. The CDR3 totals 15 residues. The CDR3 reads CASSQTYSGNTEAFF. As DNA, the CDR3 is TGTGCCAGCAGTCAAACGTACAGCGGGAACACTGAAGCTTTCTTT.

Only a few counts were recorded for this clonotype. The CDR3 loop is CASSPRGSGVKNIQYF. In DNA form, the CDR3 reads TGTGCCAGCAGTCCGAGAGGTAGCGGGGTCAAAAACATTCAGTACTTC. This chain joins TRBV3-1 and TRBJ2-4; 8 bases are shared with TRBD2. The length of the CDR3 is 16 residues. J lost 3 bases, V lost 6 bases, and 10 bases had no gene match. Germline values: CDR1 LGHDT, CDR2 YNNKEL (reference sequence).

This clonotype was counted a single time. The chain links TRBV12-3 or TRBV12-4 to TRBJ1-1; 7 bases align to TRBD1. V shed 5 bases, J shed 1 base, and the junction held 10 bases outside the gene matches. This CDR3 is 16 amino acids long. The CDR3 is CASSPGGVSWNTEAFF. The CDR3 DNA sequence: TGTGCCAGCAGTCCAGGGGGGGTTTCGTGGAACACTGAAGCTTTCTTT.